This TCR beta chain was captured by sequencing in a study of CD8+ T cells in alopecia areata. The CDR3 length is 17 residues. V lost 1 base and J 4 bases, leaving 19 bases between the germline ends. From germline, CDR1 is SGHVS and CDR2 FQNEAQ. Sequencing templates came from extracted RNA that was reverse transcribed into cDNA. Some clones are missing from TCRdb's copy, which holds only in-frame ones; the method was immunoSEQ multiplex PCR. The sample carries 200,000 to 250,000 clones, 50% to 60% recorded once. The TCR sequence derives from a human donor with alopecia areata. The starting material was CD4+ T cells sorted from blood, obtained at week 0. This sequence joins TRBV7-8 and TRBJ1-2; no clear D. The CDR3 loop is CASSLGGYGPGGYGYTF. CDR3 nucleotides: TGTGCCAGCAGCTTAGGAGGATATGGACCTGGCGGCTATGGCTACACCTTC.